This T cell receptor beta chain stems from a study of human T cells and chemical hapten exposure. Background on the study: Sensitization involved placing 2% DPC onto a roughly 2 cm by roughly 2 cm region of upper inner arm skin.

Time point denoted: patch test 1, 2 weeks after DPC sensitization. Treatment here: therapeutic diphenylcyclopropenone sensitization with weekly scalp DPC. The CDR3 contains 16 residues. Germline V gene sequence: CDR1 MGHRA, CDR2 YSYEKL. Trimming at V came to 1 base and at J to 6 bases, leaving 6 bases not matched to a gene. A single record per CDR3 protein comes from TCRdb applying MiXCR to the RACE reads. This sample carries around 110,000 distinct CDR3 sequences, 12% of them seen once, and the ten largest clones take just over 1.4%. The TCR comes from a woman between 50 and 59 years old with alopecia areata. Some clones in this sample may be carry-over from other donors' samples. This sample comprised whole blood, obtained in connection with sensitization to the hapten diphenylcyclopropenone (DPC). The chain joins TRBV4-1 to TRBJ2-1; TRBD2 matches at 10 bases. This chain's CDR3 is CASSQAFSGGANEQFF. The DNA of the CDR3 is TGCGCCAGCAGCCAAGCGTTCAGCGGGGGGGCCAATGAGCAGTTCTTC.